This T cell receptor (beta chain) was identified during a study of blood T cells in healthy people across ages. Combining a sample-barcoded 5' primer with a J-beta primer mix, a second PCR ran for 7 to 11 cycles. TCRdb ran MiXCR on the 5' RACE reads and lists one entry per CDR3 protein. The sample has over 950,000 distinct CDR3 sequences, roughly half seen once. The TCR originated in an older woman in good health. What was sequenced was blood.

CDR3 coding DNA: TGCAGTGCTAGGTGGTCTCCCTCTACGCCGGAGCAGTACTTC. Translation gives CSARWSPSTPEQYF. This rearrangement joins TRBV20-1 to TRBJ2-7; D is ambiguous. The germline V gene encodes CDR1 DFQATT and CDR2 SNEGSKA (reference sequence). This CDR3 contains 14 residues. V lost 3 bases and J lost 7, with 19 bases in between.